A selection of T cell receptor beta chains follows, all from one sample in a study of T cell changes during pregnancy in multiple sclerosis. Clones were read by immunoSEQ multiplex PCR, and TCRdb kept only the in-frame ones, dropping some. The repertoire holds nearly 110,000 clones, with under 95% as singletons. The specimen comprised peripheral blood, sampled after pregnancy. These receptors originate from a female donor with multiple sclerosis, enrolled in a pregnancy study. Both conserved end residues are part of each CDR3. D genes are given only for firm matches. Not all rows give a size; the values are once, few, many and, for expanded clones, a class.

abundance: once; j_gene: TRBJ1-1; v_gene: TRBV10-3; d_gene: NA; CDR3aa: CATSAGLNTEAFF; CDR3nt: TGTGCCACCAGTGCAGGATTAAACACTGAAGCTTTCTTT
abundance: NA; j_gene: TRBJ2-7; v_gene: TRBV6-1; d_gene: NA; CDR3aa: CASSEQRLYGQYF; CDR3nt: TGTGCCAGCAGTGAGCAAAGACTATACGGGCAGTACTTC
abundance: NA; j_gene: TRBJ2-1; v_gene: TRBV11-2; d_gene: TRBD2; CDR3aa: CASSLWTSGPSSYNEQFF; CDR3nt: TGTGCCAGCAGCTTATGGACTAGCGGGCCGAGCTCCTACAATGAGCAGTTCTTC
abundance: NA; j_gene: TRBJ1-2; v_gene: TRBV2; d_gene: TRBD1; CDR3aa: CASSVPGQSYGYTF; CDR3nt: TGTGCCAGCAGTGTTCCGGGACAGAGCTATGGCTACACCTTC
abundance: NA; j_gene: TRBJ1-2; v_gene: TRBV19; d_gene: NA; CDR3aa: CASSFRDTNYGYTF; CDR3nt: TGTGCCAGTAGTTTCCGGGACACTAACTATGGCTACACCTTC
abundance: few; j_gene: TRBJ1-1; v_gene: TRBV2; d_gene: TRBD1; CDR3aa: CASSSRTGFEAFF; CDR3nt: TGTGCCAGCAGCTCTCGGACAGGGTTTGAAGCTTTCTTT
abundance: NA; j_gene: TRBJ2-2; v_gene: TRBV29-1; d_gene: TRBD2; CDR3aa: CSGLGLAGEAAGELFF; CDR3nt: TGCAGCGGCCTCGGACTAGCGGGAGAAGCCGCCGGGGAGCTGTTTTTT
abundance: NA; j_gene: TRBJ1-1; v_gene: TRBV4-2; d_gene: TRBD1; CDR3aa: CASSPQTGSTEAFF; CDR3nt: TGTGCCAGCAGCCCCCAGACAGGGAGCACTGAAGCTTTCTTT
abundance: NA; j_gene: TRBJ1-4; v_gene: TRBV15; d_gene: NA; CDR3aa: CATSRPPEKLFF; CDR3nt: TGTGCCACCAGCAGACCCCCAGAAAAACTGTTTTTT
abundance: NA; j_gene: TRBJ1-1; v_gene: TRBV4-2; d_gene: TRBD1; CDR3aa: CASSHPDRDTEAFF; CDR3nt: TGTGCCAGCAGCCATCCCGACAGGGACACTGAAGCTTTCTTT
abundance: NA; j_gene: TRBJ1-1; v_gene: TRBV6-5; d_gene: NA; CDR3aa: CASSYGGTEAFF; CDR3nt: TGTGCCAGCAGTTACGGAGGGACTGAAGCTTTCTTT
abundance: NA; j_gene: TRBJ2-7; v_gene: TRBV27; d_gene: NA; CDR3aa: CASSLNNEQYF; CDR3nt: TGTGCCAGCAGTTTAAACAACGAGCAGTACTTC
abundance: NA; j_gene: TRBJ2-7; v_gene: TRBV5-1; d_gene: NA; CDR3aa: CASSLGDTGYEQYF; CDR3nt: TGCGCCAGCAGCTTGGGGGACACTGGCTACGAGCAGTACTTC
abundance: NA; j_gene: TRBJ1-4; v_gene: TRBV7-2; d_gene: TRBD1; CDR3aa: CASSYRSGQANEKLFF; CDR3nt: TGTGCCAGCAGCTATCGATCGGGACAGGCCAATGAAAAACTGTTTTTT
abundance: NA; j_gene: TRBJ1-2; v_gene: TRBV10-3; d_gene: TRBD1; CDR3aa: CAISGLPVPGQGRDGYTF; CDR3nt: TGTGCCATCAGTGGCCTTCCCGTTCCGGGACAGGGGAGAGATGGCTACACCTTC
abundance: few; j_gene: TRBJ1-5; v_gene: TRBV29-1; d_gene: TRBD1; CDR3aa: CSVGQGGNQPQHF; CDR3nt: TGCAGCGTGGGACAGGGAGGCAATCAGCCCCAGCATTTT
abundance: NA; j_gene: TRBJ1-1; v_gene: TRBV30; d_gene: NA; CDR3aa: CAWSVRRNTEAFF; CDR3nt: TGTGCCTGGAGTGTACGCAGGAACACTGAAGCTTTCTTT
abundance: once; j_gene: TRBJ2-5; v_gene: TRBV5-6; d_gene: TRBD2; CDR3aa: CASSPTSGSHQETQYF; CDR3nt: TGTGCCAGCAGCCCGACTAGCGGGAGCCACCAAGAGACCCAGTACTTC
abundance: NA; j_gene: TRBJ1-1; v_gene: TRBV5-1; d_gene: NA; CDR3aa: CASSQQMNTEAFF; CDR3nt: TGCGCCAGCAGCCAACAGATGAACACTGAAGCTTTCTTT
abundance: NA; j_gene: TRBJ1-2; v_gene: TRBV27; d_gene: TRBD1; CDR3aa: CASSPIDRGSTNYGYTF; CDR3nt: TGTGCCAGCAGTCCTATAGACAGGGGAAGTACCAACTATGGCTACACCTTC
abundance: NA; j_gene: TRBJ1-5; v_gene: TRBV2; d_gene: NA; CDR3aa: CASSEERQPQHF; CDR3nt: TGTGCCAGCAGTGAAGAGAGGCAGCCCCAGCATTTT
abundance: NA; j_gene: TRBJ2-1; v_gene: TRBV29-1; d_gene: TRBD2; CDR3aa: CSVRGSAGEQFF; CDR3nt: TGCAGCGTGCGCGGGAGCGCGGGCGAGCAGTTCTTC
abundance: NA; j_gene: TRBJ1-2; v_gene: TRBV28; d_gene: NA; CDR3aa: CASLRQINYGYTF; CDR3nt: TGTGCCAGCCTGCGACAGATTAACTATGGCTACACCTTC
abundance: NA; j_gene: TRBJ1-4; v_gene: TRBV27; d_gene: NA; CDR3aa: CASRQGFGSEKLFF; CDR3nt: TGTGCCAGCAGGCAGGGGTTCGGGTCTGAAAAACTGTTTTTT
abundance: once; j_gene: TRBJ2-2; v_gene: TRBV11-3; d_gene: NA; CDR3aa: CASSRDDGELFF; CDR3nt: TGTGCCAGCAGCCGGGATGACGGGGAGCTGTTTTTT
abundance: NA; j_gene: TRBJ2-7; v_gene: TRBV6-5; d_gene: NA; CDR3aa: CATRSGRSSYEQYF; CDR3nt: TGTGCCACCCGAAGCGGGCGAAGCTCCTACGAGCAGTACTTC
abundance: NA; j_gene: TRBJ2-7; v_gene: TRBV6-5; d_gene: NA; CDR3aa: CASSRLGANYEQYF; CDR3nt: TGTGCCAGCAGTCGCCTAGGGGCAAACTACGAGCAGTACTTC
abundance: NA; j_gene: TRBJ1-2; v_gene: TRBV30; d_gene: NA; CDR3aa: CAWSVQVDSGYTF; CDR3nt: TGTGCCTGGAGTGTACAGGTGGACAGTGGCTACACCTTC
abundance: NA; j_gene: TRBJ1-1; v_gene: TRBV5-1; d_gene: NA; CDR3aa: CASSFSRDTEAFF; CDR3nt: TGCGCCAGCAGCTTTTCCAGGGACACTGAAGCTTTCTTT
abundance: NA; j_gene: TRBJ1-5; v_gene: TRBV4-2; d_gene: TRBD1; CDR3aa: CASSQGGTGNSQPQHF; CDR3nt: TGTGCCAGCAGCCAAGGCGGGACAGGGAACAGTCAGCCCCAGCATTTT
abundance: NA; j_gene: TRBJ2-2; v_gene: TRBV2; d_gene: TRBD2; CDR3aa: CASTAGGNTGELFF; CDR3nt: TGTGCCAGCACTGCGGGGGGGAACACCGGGGAGCTGTTTTTT
abundance: NA; j_gene: TRBJ2-3; v_gene: TRBV10-3; d_gene: NA; CDR3aa: CATARGSAQDTQYF; CDR3nt: TGTGCCACCGCCCGGGGTTCCGCACAAGATACGCAGTATTTT
abundance: NA; j_gene: TRBJ2-2; v_gene: TRBV6-1; d_gene: TRBD1; CDR3aa: CASRGDRVGTGELFF; CDR3nt: TGTGCCAGCAGGGGAGACAGGGTGGGGACCGGGGAGCTGTTTTTT
abundance: NA; j_gene: TRBJ1-2; v_gene: TRBV30; d_gene: NA; CDR3aa: CAWRLGGILDYGYTF; CDR3nt: TGTGCCTGGAGATTGGGCGGGATCTTGGACTATGGCTACACCTTC
abundance: NA; j_gene: TRBJ2-1; v_gene: TRBV4-1; d_gene: TRBD1; CDR3aa: CASSQERTGGYNEQFF; CDR3nt: TGCGCCAGCAGCCAAGAAAGGACAGGGGGGTACAATGAGCAGTTCTTC
abundance: NA; j_gene: TRBJ2-1; v_gene: TRBV10-1; d_gene: TRBD2; CDR3aa: CASSLRLAGGGEQFF; CDR3nt: TGCGCCAGCAGTCTCCGGCTAGCGGGAGGTGGTGAGCAGTTCTTC
abundance: NA; j_gene: TRBJ2-5; v_gene: TRBV5-1; d_gene: NA; CDR3aa: CASSFTPGGAETQYF; CDR3nt: TGCGCCAGCAGCTTCACACCGGGTGGGGCAGAGACCCAGTACTTC
abundance: NA; j_gene: TRBJ1-1; v_gene: TRBV6-5; d_gene: TRBD1; CDR3aa: CASSTGQGAFF; CDR3nt: TGTGCCAGCAGCACTGGGCAGGGGGCCTTCTTT
abundance: NA; j_gene: TRBJ1-2; v_gene: TRBV5-4; d_gene: NA; CDR3aa: CASSLDLGGGARGYTF; CDR3nt: TGTGCCAGCAGCTTGGATTTGGGCGGTGGGGCGCGCGGCTACACCTTC
abundance: NA; j_gene: TRBJ2-1; v_gene: TRBV10-3; d_gene: NA; CDR3aa: CAIRGQGGYNEQFF; CDR3nt: TGTGCCATCAGAGGACAGGGAGGGTACAATGAGCAGTTCTTC
abundance: NA; j_gene: TRBJ2-2; v_gene: TRBV5-6; d_gene: NA; CDR3aa: CASRHSLIANTGELFF; CDR3nt: TGTGCCAGCAGACATTCCTTAATCGCGAACACCGGGGAGCTGTTTTTT
abundance: NA; j_gene: TRBJ1-1; v_gene: TRBV29-1; d_gene: NA; CDR3aa: CSVAGSGSTEAFF; CDR3nt: TGCAGCGTTGCGGGGTCGGGTAGCACTGAAGCTTTCTTT
abundance: NA; j_gene: TRBJ2-2; v_gene: TRBV25-1; d_gene: NA; CDR3aa: CASSEVGAKNTGELFF; CDR3nt: TGTGCCAGCAGTGAAGTAGGGGCTAAGAACACCGGGGAGCTGTTTTTT
abundance: NA; j_gene: TRBJ2-4; v_gene: TRBV5-4; d_gene: NA; CDR3aa: CASSLEVAKNIQYF; CDR3nt: TGTGCCAGCAGCTTAGAGGTAGCCAAAAACATTCAGTACTTC
abundance: NA; j_gene: TRBJ2-2; v_gene: TRBV28; d_gene: TRBD1; CDR3aa: CASSPRQGLGTGELFF; CDR3nt: TGTGCCAGCAGTCCCCGACAGGGTTTGGGCACCGGGGAGCTGTTTTTT
abundance: NA; j_gene: TRBJ2-5; v_gene: TRBV5-1; d_gene: TRBD2; CDR3aa: CASSLAGTSKAETQYF; CDR3nt: TGCGCCAGCAGCTTGGCCGGGACTAGCAAGGCGGAGACCCAGTACTTC
abundance: NA; j_gene: TRBJ2-3; v_gene: TRBV7-8; d_gene: TRBD2; CDR3aa: CASSPTPGTSGTDTQYF; CDR3nt: TGTGCCAGCAGCCCCACCCCCGGGACTAGCGGCACAGATACGCAGTATTTT